This T cell receptor beta chain was obtained from a study of cytomegalovirus exposure and HLA in healthy donors. Primers included in the PCR were 60 Vbeta and 13 Jbeta primers. Only in-frame clones appear in the TCRdb table, and some are missing; sequencing was by immunoSEQ multiplex PCR. The profile shows 130,000 or so clones, approximately 64% of them singletons. A few counts support this clone. Its antigen is undetermined. V gave up 6 bases and J gave up 6 bases; unmatched junction bases: 7. From germline, CDR1 is MNHNS and CDR2 SASEGT. The CDR3 is 14 residues long. Overall study results and limits: Some public TCRs appeared in many individuals, while most sequences were rare.

The sequence came from a woman between 35 and 50 years old in good health and CMV-seronegative. The specimen was PBMCs. The chain is built from TRBV6-1 and TRBJ1-5; TRBD1 matches at 8 bases. This CDR3 is CASSDRGAIQPQHF. Here the CDR3 DNA reads TGTGCCAGCAGCGACAGGGGAGCGATTCAGCCCCAGCATTTT.